This T cell receptor (beta chain) was identified during a study of blood T cell repertoires in COVID-19. The wider study: Italy, Spain and the United States were the sources of the convalescent and acute COVID-19 samples. T cells, B-cell-depleted T cells, or PBMCs supplied cDNA or gDNA.

Germline lookup yields CDR1 SGHNT and CDR2 YENEEA. The CDR3 runs to 15 residues. Trimming at V came to 5 bases and at J to 4 bases, leaving 7 bases not matched to a gene. Per the original methods: By means of reference gene primer amplification, nucleated cell counts were estimated. The repertoire was sequenced with immunoSEQ multiplex PCR; TCRdb's copy has only in-frame clones and lacks some. D and trimming were read from the DNA, whereas the V and J calls and clone size are those reported in that table. The data contain about half a million clones, over 75% of them seen just once; the ten biggest clones take up 3% to 4%.

The sample consisted of peripheral blood. V gene TRBV11-3 combines with J gene TRBJ2-2, with 7 bases lining up with TRBD1. The TCR comes from a human donor in a cohort sampled during active COVID-19. Written as DNA, the CDR3 is TGTGCCAGCAGCGAACGACAGGGCCGCACCGGGGAGCTGTTTTTT. It specifies CASSERQGRTGELFF.